This TCR beta chain emerged from a study of blood T cell repertoires in COVID-19. Background on the study: Sources were T cells, B-cell-depleted T cells, or PBMCs; the material itself was cDNA or gDNA.

Authors' methods: It was from reference gene primer amplification that nucleated cell counts were estimated. TCRdb's table, derived via immunoSEQ multiplex PCR, lists solely in-frame clones and lacks some. D and trimming come from the DNA, and the V and J calls and clone size come from that table. The data show about 25,000 clones, 89% seen once. Germline V CDR1 and CDR2: LGHDT, YNNKEL (reference sequence). This CDR3 is built from 17 residues. V was clipped by 10 bases and J by 3 bases; unmatched bases: 17. The source material was peripheral blood. The V gene is TRBV3-1 (or the pseudogene TRBV3-2), the J gene TRBJ2-5; TRBD2 agrees at 10 bases. This clonotype was obtained from a human donor in a cohort sampled during active COVID-19. CDR3 in DNA: TGTGCCACCGTAGCTTTCAGCGGGAGGGCCGGGAAAGAGACCCAGTACTTC. This codes for CATVAFSGRAGKETQYF.